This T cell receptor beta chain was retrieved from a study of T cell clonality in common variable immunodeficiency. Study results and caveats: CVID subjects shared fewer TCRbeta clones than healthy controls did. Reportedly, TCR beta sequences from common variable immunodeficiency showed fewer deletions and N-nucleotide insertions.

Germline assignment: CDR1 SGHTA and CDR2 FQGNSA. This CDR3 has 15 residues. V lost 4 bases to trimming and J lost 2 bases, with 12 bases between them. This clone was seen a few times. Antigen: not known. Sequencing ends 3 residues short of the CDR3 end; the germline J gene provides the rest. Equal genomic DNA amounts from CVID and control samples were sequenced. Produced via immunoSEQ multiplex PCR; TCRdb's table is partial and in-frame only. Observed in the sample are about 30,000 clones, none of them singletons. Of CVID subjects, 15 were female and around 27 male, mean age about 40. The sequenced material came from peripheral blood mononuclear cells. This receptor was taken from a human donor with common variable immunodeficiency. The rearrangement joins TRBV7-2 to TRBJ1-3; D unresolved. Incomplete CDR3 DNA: TGTGCCAGCAGCTCGGACGGGGTGGCTGGAAACACC. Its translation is CASSSDGVAGNT. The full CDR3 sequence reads CASSSDGVAGNTIYF.